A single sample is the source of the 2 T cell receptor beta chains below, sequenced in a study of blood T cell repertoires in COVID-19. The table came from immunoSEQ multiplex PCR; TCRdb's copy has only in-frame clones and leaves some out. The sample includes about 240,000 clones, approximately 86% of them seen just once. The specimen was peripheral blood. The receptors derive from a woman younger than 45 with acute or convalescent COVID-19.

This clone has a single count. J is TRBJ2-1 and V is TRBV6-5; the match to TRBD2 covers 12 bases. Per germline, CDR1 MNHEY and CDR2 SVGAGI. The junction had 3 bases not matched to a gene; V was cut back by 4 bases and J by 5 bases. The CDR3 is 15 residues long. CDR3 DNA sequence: TGTGCCAGCAGTTTCTGGACTAGCGGGGACAATGAGCAGTTCTTC. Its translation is CASSFWTSGDNEQFF.

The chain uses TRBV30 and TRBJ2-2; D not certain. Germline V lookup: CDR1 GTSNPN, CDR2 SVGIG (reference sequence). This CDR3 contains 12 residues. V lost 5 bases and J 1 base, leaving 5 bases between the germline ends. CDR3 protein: CAWALNTGELFF. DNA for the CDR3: TGTGCCTGGGCATTGAACACCGGGGAGCTGTTTTTT.